Listed below are T cell receptor beta chains from one sample, sequenced in a study of blood T cell repertoires in COVID-19. Generated by immunoSEQ multiplex PCR, the TCRdb table keeps only in-frame clones and is missing some. The table has 150,000 to 200,000 clones, approximately 85% seen once; the top ten hold approximately 1.1%. Specimen: peripheral blood. These receptors came from a man aged 35 to 55 with acute or convalescent COVID-19. The CDR3 runs from the conserved cysteine through the conserved F or W. Each record gives: J gene, D gene, clone size, V gene, CDR3 DNA, CDR3 protein. The D gene is left open where the match is weak. Expanded clones are given a class, and other clones once, few, many or no size at all.

TRBJ2-1 | TRBD2 | - | TRBV3-1/TRBV3-2 | TGTGCCAGCAGCCAAGATCTAGTGGCGGGGGGGCGAGGTGAGCAGTTCTTC | CASSQDLVAGGRGEQFF
TRBJ1-3 | - | - | TRBV29-1 | TGCAGCGCGGACAGACGCTCTGGAAACACCATATATTTT | CSADRRSGNTIYF
TRBJ1-4 | TRBD1 | - | TRBV5-1 | TGCGCCAGCAGCGGTGGGACAGGGGGCATAACTAATGAAAAACTGTTTTTT | CASSGGTGGITNEKLFF
TRBJ1-2 | - | - | TRBV6-2/TRBV6-3 | TGTGCCAGCAGTTACGGCCAGGCCTGGAACTATGGCTACACCTTC | CASSYGQAWNYGYTF
TRBJ2-2 | TRBD1 | few | TRBV7-2 | TGTGCCAGCAGCTTCACAACAGGGGTTACCGGGGAGCTGTTTTTT | CASSFTTGVTGELFF
TRBJ2-7 | - | - | TRBV5-5 | TGTGCCAGCAGCTTGGATGGGGGGAGCTCCTACGAGCAGTACTTC | CASSLDGGSSYEQYF
TRBJ2-1 | TRBD1 | - | TRBV27 | TGTGCCAGCAGTTTATCGGACAGGGGGAGTGAGCAGTTCTTC | CASSLSDRGSEQFF
TRBJ2-1 | - | - | TRBV13 | TGTGCCAGCAGCTTTCGGGGAACTACCTCCAATGAGCAGTTCTTC | CASSFRGTTSNEQFF
TRBJ1-1 | - | - | TRBV7-2 | TGTGCCAGCAGCCCTCGTTTAGGGGGAGCTTTCTTT | CASSPRLGGAFF
TRBJ1-6 | - | - | TRBV27 | TGTGCCAGCAGTTTAGACTGGGGGGGACAATCACCCCTCCACTTT | CASSLDWGGQSPLHF
TRBJ2-3 | TRBD2 | - | TRBV30 | TGTGCCTGGAGTCCGGGACTAGCGGGGGCAGGAGATACGCAGTATTTT | CAWSPGLAGAGDTQYF
TRBJ1-4 | - | - | TRBV29-1 | TGCAGCGTCTCGGGGGGGAATGAAAAACTGTTTTTT | CSVSGGNEKLFF
TRBJ1-1 | TRBD1 | - | TRBV6-5 | TGTGCCAGCAGTTACGATGTGGGACAGGGGAACACTGAAGCTTTCTTT | CASSYDVGQGNTEAFF
TRBJ2-1 | TRBD1 | - | TRBV18 | TGTGCCAGCTCACCCCCGACAGGGCCCTCCTACAATGAGCAGTTCTTC | CASSPPTGPSYNEQFF
TRBJ1-3 | TRBD1 | - | TRBV9 | TGTGCCAGCAGCGTTGAGGGGGCATCTGGAAACACCATATATTTT | CASSVEGASGNTIYF
TRBJ2-2 | - | - | TRBV6-6 | TGTGCCAGCACACAGGGGAACACCGGGGAGCTGTTTTTT | CASTQGNTGELFF